These 3 T cell receptor beta chains originate from one sample sequenced in a study of breast tumors, draining lymph nodes, adjacent tissues. Axillary draining lymph nodes of breast cancer patients supplied the node samples. Using its own MiXCR run on the multiplex PCR reads, TCRdb lists one record per CDR3 protein. The sample contains under 350,000 distinct CDR3 sequences, around 30% of which appear only once. The sample was axillary lymph node tissue. Receptor source: a female donor with breast cancer. Some clones in this sample may be carry-over from other donors' samples.

This clonotype was counted at least ten times. The chain is built from TRBV12-3 or TRBV12-4 and TRBJ2-1, with D hard to call. The V gene lost 2 bases and the J gene lost 10 bases, with 6 bases spanning the gap. The CDR3 runs 11 residues. CDR3 nucleotide sequence: TGTGCCAGCAGTTTAATGCGGGAGCAGTTCTTC. Its protein is CASSLMREQFF.

This clonotype was recorded many times. The chain is built from TRBV5-5 and TRBJ1-6; 10 bases are a match to TRBD1. The CDR3 sequence is 17 residues long. Germline V CDR1 and CDR2: SGHKS, YYEKEE (reference sequence). The junction had 11 bases not matched to a gene; V was cut back by 1 base and J by 10 bases. This CDR3 is CASSLSAGTGVRSPLHF. In nucleotides, the CDR3 is TGTGCCAGCAGCTTGTCCGCCGGGACAGGGGTTCGATCACCCCTCCACTTT. Supplemented by reference TRBV5-5 and TRBJ1-6, the full variable domain reads DAGVTQSPTHLIKTRGQQVTLRCSPISGHKSVSWYQQVLGQGPQFIFQYYEKEERGRGNFPDRFSARQFPNYSSELNVNALLLGDSALYLCASSLSAGTGVRSPLHFGNGTRLTVT.

This clonotype was detected many times. The rearrangement uses TRBV30 and TRBJ1-5; no clear D. CDR3 length: 13 amino acids. The V and J ends lost 4 bases and 1 base respectively, with 8 bases between them. The germline V gene has CDR1 GTSNPN and CDR2 SVGIG (reference sequence). CDR3 nucleotides: TGTGCCTGGAACGGGAGGAGCAATCAGCCCCAGCATTTT. Amino acid sequence: CAWNGRSNQPQHF.